The present T cell receptor (beta chain) was sequenced within a study of blood T cell repertoires in COVID-19. Study in general: The cDNA or gDNA used as material had been derived from T cells, B-cell-depleted T cells, or PBMCs.

Libraries were prepared by immunoSEQ multiplex PCR; TCRdb keeps only in-frame clonotypes and omits some of them. The table lists 150,000 to 200,000 clones, around four fifths of them singletons, with approximately 12% in the top ten. The receptor was isolated from a woman aged 55-75 years who had recovered from COVID-19. Input material: PBMCs or T cells enriched from blood (not recorded which).

CDR3 residues: CASSRPQGGQAFF. The CDR3 DNA sequence: TGTGCCAGCAGCCGCCCCCAGGGGGGCCAAGCTTTCTTT. This chain connects TRBV12-3 or TRBV12-4 to TRBJ1-1, with 7 bases lining up with TRBD1. Germline trimming cut 6 bases from V and 9 bases from J; bases unmatched to any gene: 10. This CDR3 contains 13 residues.